Listed here are 25 T cell receptor beta chains from one sample, sequenced in a study of beta chain features in type 1 diabetes. The sequenced template was cDNA made from the entire isolated RNA. Produced via immunoSEQ multiplex PCR; TCRdb's table is partial and in-frame only. The repertoire includes about 140,000 clones, less than 9% of them detected once, and roughly 1.4% sits in the top ten. The sequencing input was central memory CD4+ T cells from blood. These receptors all come from a woman in her 30s in good health.

This clone came up a few times. The genes are TRBV7-2 and TRBJ1-1, with 9 bases fitting TRBD1. Germline V gene data show CDR1 as SGHTA and CDR2 as FQGNSA. The CDR3 runs to 15 residues. V was pared by 5 bases and J by 4 bases, with 8 bases of the junction left unmatched. For the CDR3, the DNA is TGTGCCAGCAGCGAAGACAGGGGGGTCGGCACTGAAGCTTTCTTT. Translated: CASSEDRGVGTEAFF.

The chain joins TRBV5-4 to TRBJ2-3; 8 positions match TRBD1. V shed 4 bases and J 5 bases; nucleotides not matched to a gene: 12. Germline V gene lookup returns CDR1 SGHNT and CDR2 YYREEE (reference sequence). The CDR3 length is 16 residues. This CDR3 reads CASSVGQGRIVDTQYF. For the CDR3, the DNA is TGTGCCAGCAGCGTTGGACAGGGTAGGATAGTAGATACGCAGTATTTT.

This clone was counted between two and nine times. The V gene is TRBV6-1, the J gene TRBJ2-5, with D perhaps TRBD2 (5 bases). The CDR3 covers 14 residues. Germline assignment: CDR1 MNHNS and CDR2 SASEGT. Trimming pared 8 bases from V and 4 bases from J, leaving 17 bases between. The CDR3 sequence: CASLRRLEGETQYF. DNA for the CDR3: TGTGCCAGCCTCCGTAGACTTGAGGGAGAGACCCAGTACTTC.

This clone has more than one count but fewer than ten. This rearrangement joins TRBV10-3 to TRBJ1-1; no reliable D call. V lost 4 bases and J 0 bases, leaving 12 bases between the germline ends. Germline values: CDR1 ENHRY, CDR2 SYGVKD. The CDR3 contains 15 residues. The CDR3 is CAISVGGRLNTEAFF. DNA of the CDR3: TGTGCCATCAGTGTTGGCGGGCGCCTGAACACTGAAGCTTTCTTT.

The table lists this clone with a few counts. The J gene is TRBJ2-7, the V gene TRBV7-2; 11 positions match TRBD2. V lost 2 bases, J lost 3 bases, and 15 bases stayed unmatched. The CDR3 has 19 amino acids. Per germline, CDR1 SGHTA and CDR2 FQGNSA. CDR3 in amino acids: CASSLPILAGEVGGYEQYF. In nucleotides, the CDR3 is TGTGCCAGCAGCTTACCAATACTAGCGGGAGAAGTCGGGGGCTACGAGCAGTACTTC.

The genes are TRBV9 and TRBJ2-3; 8 bases line up with TRBD1. V lost 3 bases and J lost 5; bases outside the gene matches: 8. Germline V lookup: CDR1 SGDLS, CDR2 YYNGEE. This CDR3 is 15 amino acids long. In DNA form, the CDR3 reads TGTGCCAGCAGCGAAAGGACAGGGAATTTAGATACGCAGTATTTT. Its translation: CASSERTGNLDTQYF.

The rearrangement joins TRBV19 to TRBJ1-2, with 9 bases matching TRBD1. The CDR3 spans 14 residues. Germline lookup yields CDR1 LNHDA and CDR2 SQIVND (reference sequence). V lost 5 bases and J lost 4; bases outside the gene matches: 5. CDR3 residues: CASSDTGGSYGYTF. As DNA, the CDR3 is TGTGCCAGTAGTGACACAGGGGGCAGCTATGGCTACACCTTC.

J is TRBJ1-1 and V is TRBV5-4, with no clear D. The length of the CDR3 is 15 residues. Trimming cost V 0 bases and J 4 bases, with 13 bases left between them. CDR1 and CDR2 from the germline V gene are SGHNT and YYREEE (reference sequence). The CDR3 DNA sequence: TGTGCCAGCAGCTTGGACTCCACCTTGAGCACTGAAGCTTTCTTT. Translating gives CASSLDSTLSTEAFF.

In its sample, this clone was seen a few times. The sample carries other DNA sequences with the same CDR3. J is TRBJ1-2 and V is TRBV7-2, with 8 bases aligning to TRBD1. After removal of 5 bases from V and 4 bases from J, the junction contained 3 bases not matched to a gene. CDR3 length equals 13 residues. Germline lookup yields CDR1 SGHTA and CDR2 FQGNSA. The CDR3, as DNA: TGTGCCAGCAGCCCAGGACAGGGCTATGGCTACACCTTC. This encodes CASSPGQGYGYTF.

The gene calls are TRBV4-1 and TRBJ2-7; TRBD2 agrees at 8 bases. This CDR3 comprises 16 residues. The trim removed 1 base at V and 4 bases at J, leaving 9 bases unmatched. Per the germline V gene, CDR1 is MGHRA and CDR2 is YSYEKL. The CDR3 spells CASSQATRAGAYEQYF. CDR3 bases: TGCGCCAGCAGCCAAGCTACGCGAGCGGGGGCATACGAGCAGTACTTC.

This sequence joins TRBV28 and TRBJ1-2; D is unclear. Germline CDR1 is MDHEN and CDR2 is SYDVKM. The CDR3 consists of 12 residues. The V and J ends lost 8 bases and 8 bases respectively, with 15 bases between them. In DNA form, the CDR3 reads TGTGCCAGCCGGGCGGGAAGTGGGGGCTACACCTTC. This translates into CASRAGSGGYTF.

V gene TRBV28 combines with J gene TRBJ2-7; D is possibly TRBD2 (6 bases). Germline V gene sequence: CDR1 MDHEN, CDR2 SYDVKM. The CDR3 is 13 amino acids. V was trimmed by 8 bases and J by 6 bases, leaving 17 bases between them. In DNA form, the CDR3 reads TGTGCCAGCTTTAGTGTTATGGGGGGCGAGCAGTACTTC. Protein product: CASFSVMGGEQYF.

The V call is TRBV6-6, the J call TRBJ2-5, with a weak D call TRBD1 (6 bases). The CDR3 sequence is 14 residues long. Between the trimmed V and J ends, which lost 5 bases and 1 base, there was a span of 11 bases. Per germline, CDR1 MNHNY and CDR2 SVGAGI (reference sequence). The chain's CDR3 is CASSQQGPQETQYF. The CDR3 DNA reads TGTGCCAGCAGTCAACAGGGACCCCAAGAGACCCAGTACTTC.

The chain recombines TRBV7-6 with TRBJ1-3, with D possibly TRBD1 on 6 matching bases. V lost 0 bases to trimming and J lost 3 bases, with 15 bases between them. This CDR3 is built from 17 residues. Germline V gives CDR1 SGHVS, CDR2 FNYEAQ. The CDR3 region is CASSLALPGDGGNTIYF. CDR3 nucleotide sequence: TGTGCCAGCAGCTTAGCGCTCCCAGGGGATGGTGGAAACACCATATATTTT.

This clone was counted many times. The chain recombines TRBV30 with TRBJ2-3; D perhaps matches TRBD2 (6 bases). CDR3 length: 13 amino acids. Between the trimmed V and J ends, which lost 1 base and 3 bases, there was a span of 8 bases. Germline-derived CDR1 and CDR2 are GTSNPN and SVGIG (reference sequence). CDR3 sequence reads: CAWSDGSTDTQYF. In DNA, the CDR3 is TGTGCCTGGAGTGACGGGAGTACAGATACGCAGTATTTT.

The rearrangement uses TRBV27 and TRBJ1-2; a weak D match, TRBD1 (6 bases). The germline gives CDR1 MNHEY, CDR2 SMNVEV (reference sequence). V gave up 6 bases and J gave up 1 base, with 15 bases separating them. The CDR3 is 15 residues long. CDR3 sequence reads: CASRRGQLLNYGYTF. Written as DNA, the CDR3 is TGTGCCAGCAGGCGGGGGCAGCTCCTTAACTATGGCTACACCTTC.

This clone was counted at least ten times. The chain joins TRBV5-1 to TRBJ2-4, with TRBD1 identical over 9 bases. The germline V gene encodes CDR1 SGHRS and CDR2 YFSETQ. The CDR3 loop spans 13 amino acids. The junction had 3 bases not matched to a gene; V was cut back by 4 bases and J by 7 bases. The DNA for the CDR3 is TGCGCCAGCAGCGGAGGGACAGGGAACATTCAGTACTTC. This gives the protein CASSGGTGNIQYF.

This clone was counted ten times or more. The rearrangement joins TRBV4-1 to TRBJ2-6; 12 nucleotides agree with TRBD1. CDR1 is MGHRA and CDR2 is YSYEKL in the germline V gene. V trimming: 1 base; J trimming: 4 bases; junction bases outside the gene matches: 5. This CDR3 has 18 amino acids. CDR3 coding DNA: TGCGCCAGCAGCCAAGCCGGGACAGGGGGCTTCGGGGCCAACGTCCTGACTTTC. Translating it yields CASSQAGTGGFGANVLTF.

The rearrangement links TRBV7-9 to TRBJ2-1; 10 nucleotides match TRBD2. Germline CDR1 SEHNR, CDR2 FQNEAQ (reference sequence). The CDR3 consists of 16 residues. V gave up 4 bases and J gave up 5 bases; unmatched junction bases: 8. Here the CDR3 reads CASSSQAGGIDNEQFF. The CDR3 DNA sequence: TGTGCCAGCAGCTCTCAAGCGGGAGGGATTGACAATGAGCAGTTCTTC.

V is TRBV6-9 and J is TRBJ2-1; D uncertain. CDR3 size: 16 residues. Germline CDR1 reads MNHGY; CDR2 reads SVAAGI. The germline V and J ends were trimmed by 6 bases and 0 bases, with 15 bases remaining between them. CDR3: CASRLRVSSSYNEQFF. The CDR3 DNA follows: TGTGCCAGCAGACTCCGAGTATCGAGCTCCTACAATGAGCAGTTCTTC.

This clone occurred a few times. The V gene is TRBV5-4, the J gene TRBJ2-5, with TRBD1 as a possible D gene (5 bases). The CDR3 length is 16 residues. Trimming shortened V by 2 bases and J by 2 bases, and 16 bases separated the two germline ends. Germline V gene lookup returns CDR1 SGHNT and CDR2 YYREEE (reference sequence). The CDR3 here is CASSLLTGLRQETQYF. CDR3 nucleotides: TGTGCCAGCAGCTTATTAACAGGCCTACGACAAGAGACCCAGTACTTC.

The rearrangement joins TRBV7-6 to TRBJ1-5, with unresolved D. V was pared by 1 base and J by 4 bases, with 11 bases between. The germline CDR1 and CDR2 sequences are SGHVS and FNYEAQ. The CDR3 is 15 amino acids. The CDR3 loop reads CASSLDLGRNQPQHF. CDR3 sequence (DNA): TGTGCCAGCAGCTTAGATCTGGGGAGAAATCAGCCCCAGCATTTT.

This chain uses TRBV18 with TRBJ2-5, with D unresolved. Per germline, CDR1 KGHSH and CDR2 LQKENI. The CDR3 is made up of 12 amino acids. Trimming shortened V by 2 bases and J by 5 bases, and 6 bases separated the two germline ends. Here the CDR3 reads CASSPFIETQYF. CDR3 in DNA: TGTGCCAGCTCACCATTTATCGAGACCCAGTACTTC.

The chain couples TRBV5-1 to TRBJ2-7; 8 bases match TRBD2. Germline assignment: CDR1 SGHRS and CDR2 YFSETQ. V dropped 0 bases and J dropped 3; count of bases not matched to a gene: 5. CDR3 length equals 15 residues. The CDR3: CASSLGGSGIYEQYF. In DNA, the CDR3 is TGCGCCAGCAGCTTGGGTGGTAGCGGGATCTACGAGCAGTACTTC.

This clone has only a few counts. The J gene is TRBJ2-1, the V gene TRBV4-1; 9 bases match TRBD2. Germline values: CDR1 MGHRA, CDR2 YSYEKL. The CDR3 consists of 18 residues. V was clipped by 2 bases and J by 5 bases; unmatched bases: 13. The CDR3 DNA reads as TGCGCCAGCAGCCAACAGTCAGGGGGTAGCGGGAGCCACAATGAGCAGTTCTTC. Protein sequence: CASSQQSGGSGSHNEQFF.